Included here is one T cell receptor beta chain sequence, with context. Per the original methods: Amplification of reference gene primers provided the estimated nucleated cell counts. Sequencing used immunoSEQ multiplex PCR; TCRdb keeps in-frame clones, though not all of them. V and J calls and clone size are as listed in that table; D and trimming were resolved from the DNA. The sample gives approximately 190,000 clones, over 70% of which show up once; 6.9% is in the top ten. These data are taken from a study of blood T cell repertoires in COVID-19. At the level of the study: Samples representing acute and convalescent COVID-19 were sourced from the United States, Italy and Spain. The cDNA or gDNA used as material had been derived from T cells, B-cell-depleted T cells, or PBMCs.

This CDR3 spans 11 amino acids. The V and J ends lost 4 bases and 3 bases respectively, with 3 bases between them. From germline, CDR1 is SGHTA and CDR2 FQGNSA. This receptor was taken from a man aged 55 to 70 with acute or convalescent COVID-19. The sequencing sample was made of peripheral blood. This rearrangement joins TRBV7-2 to TRBJ1-2, with D uncertain. The CDR3 loop reads CASSSYYGYTF. For the CDR3, the DNA is TGTGCCAGCAGCTCCTACTATGGCTACACCTTC.